The 17 T cell receptor beta chains below come from one sample, sequenced in a study of shared clonotypes between healthy human individuals. Produced via immunoSEQ multiplex PCR; TCRdb's table is partial and in-frame only. Here the sample spans about 2.1 million clones, about 92% being singletons. Naive CD8 cells comprised CD45RO-negative, CCR7-positively selected cells, excluding terminally differentiated effector memory CD45RA+ cells. The specimen sequenced was naive CD8+ T cells from PBMCs. Receptors were obtained from a man younger than 30 in good health. Some clones in this sample may be carry-over from other donors' samples.

The rearrangement joins TRBV28 to TRBJ1-5; D not certain. The CDR3 totals 15 residues. Deletions cut 2 bases from V and 0 bases from J, with 8 bases between. Germline loops: CDR1 MDHEN, CDR2 SYDVKM. The CDR3 loop reads CASSLLGSSNQPQHF. In nucleotides, the CDR3 is TGTGCCAGCAGTTTACTAGGGAGTAGCAATCAGCCCCAGCATTTT.

The V call is TRBV28, the J call TRBJ1-4; TRBD1 aligns across 7 bases. V shed 3 bases, J shed 3 bases, and the junction held 1 base outside the gene matches. Germline V gives CDR1 MDHEN, CDR2 SYDVKM. This CDR3 has 14 amino acids. The CDR3 DNA is TGTGCCAGCAGTTTTGACAGGGCTAATGAAAAACTGTTTTTT. This gives the protein CASSFDRANEKLFF.

The gene calls are TRBV6-1 and TRBJ1-5; D unresolved. Trimming left V 4 bases short and J 0 bases short, with 13 bases between. Looked up from germline, CDR1 is MNHNS and CDR2 is SASEGT. The CDR3 has 16 residues. CDR3 sequence: CASSGMGRYSNQPQHF. In DNA, the CDR3 is TGTGCCAGCAGTGGTATGGGAAGGTATAGCAATCAGCCCCAGCATTTT.

The chain links TRBV9 to TRBJ2-7; D ambiguous. Germline V gene lookup returns CDR1 SGDLS and CDR2 YYNGEE. V shed 2 bases and J shed 0 bases, with 12 bases lying between them. There are 15 residues in the CDR3. CDR3 sequence: CASSVGSLSSYEQYF. For the CDR3, the DNA is TGTGCCAGCAGCGTCGGGTCCTTGAGCTCCTACGAGCAGTACTTC.

V gene TRBV28 combines with J gene TRBJ2-7; D call uncertain. The V gene's germline CDR1 is MDHEN and CDR2 SYDVKM. There are 14 residues in the CDR3. The V end was cut by 3 bases, the J end by 5 bases, with 14 bases between. For the CDR3, the DNA is TGTGCCAGCAGTTTCAATGCCCTCCTTGACGAGCAGTACTTC. As protein: CASSFNALLDEQYF.

This chain connects TRBV6-5 to TRBJ2-1; D gene unclear. This CDR3 contains 14 residues. Germline CDR1 MNHEY, CDR2 SVGAGI. V lost 2 bases, J lost 4 bases, and 9 bases lay in between. The CDR3 DNA reads as TGTGCCAGCAGTTACGGGCTAGAATACAATGAGCAGTTCTTC. The encoded protein is CASSYGLEYNEQFF.

V gene TRBV5-6 combines with J gene TRBJ2-7; D not certain. Trimming stripped 4 bases from V and 3 bases from J, with 11 bases between. The CDR3 is made up of 13 amino acids. From germline, CDR1 is SGHDT and CDR2 YYEEEE. CDR3 DNA: TGTGCCAGCAGCCGCACCTCCAGCTACGAGCAGTACTTC. Its translation is CASSRTSSYEQYF.

The V and J genes are TRBV11-1 and TRBJ1-4; D may be TRBD1 (5 bases). The CDR3 sequence is 15 residues long. Trimming took off 4 bases at V and 4 bases at J, with 13 bases between the two ends. Germline CDR1 SGHAT, CDR2 FQDESV (reference sequence). The DNA of the CDR3 is TGTGCCAGCAGCTCCTCGAGACAGCATAATGAAAAACTGTTTTTT. Translating gives CASSSSRQHNEKLFF.

The J gene is TRBJ2-1, the V gene TRBV5-1, with TRBD2 identical over 8 bases. The CDR3 runs to 15 residues. Trimming removed 4 bases from V and 4 bases from J; junction bases left unmatched: 7. CDR1 and CDR2 from the germline V gene are SGHRS and YFSETQ. The CDR3 nucleotides read TGCGCCAGCAGCCCCCCGGGAGGGGATTACAATGAGCAGTTCTTC. It is translated as CASSPPGGDYNEQFF.

The chain carries TRBV5-5 and TRBJ1-1, with D uncertain. This CDR3 has 15 residues. CDR1 is SGHKS and CDR2 is YYEKEE in the germline V gene (reference sequence). Trimming left V 4 bases short and J 3 bases short, with 16 bases between. The DNA for the CDR3 is TGTGCCAGCAGCCCACCGGGGTCTAGGGACACTGAAGCTTTCTTT. Amino acids: CASSPPGSRDTEAFF.

The genes are TRBV7-6 and TRBJ2-7; a possible D gene is TRBD2 (6 bases). Trimming took 5 bases from V and 7 from J, leaving 15 bases between them. The germline CDR1 and CDR2 sequences are SGHVS and FNYEAQ. The CDR3 has 13 residues. The CDR3 sequence is CASSPGAGREQYF. CDR3 DNA sequence: TGTGCCAGCAGCCCGGGTGCGGGACGAGAGCAGTACTTC.

The CDR3 is CASSLLGTPGTGELFF. The CDR3 DNA sequence: TGTGCCAGCAGCTTATTAGGGACCCCCGGGACCGGGGAGCTGTTTTTT. The gene calls are TRBV7-9 and TRBJ2-2, with D possibly called TRBD1 or TRBD2 (5 bases each). CDR1 is SEHNR, CDR2 FQNEAQ, per germline (reference sequence). This CDR3 is 16 amino acids long. The V gene lost 2 bases and the J gene lost 5 bases, with 15 bases spanning the gap.

The chain uses TRBV28 and TRBJ1-1; D possibly corresponds to TRBD1 (6 bases). This CDR3 is built from 15 residues. Trimming cost V 5 bases and J 2 bases, with 15 bases left between them. Per the germline V gene, CDR1 is MDHEN and CDR2 is SYDVKM. The CDR3 coding sequence is TGTGCCAGCAGTACGTACAGGGAGAGTAACACTGAAGCTTTCTTT. Translated: CASSTYRESNTEAFF.

The gene calls are TRBV4-1 and TRBJ2-1; D remains ambiguous. The CDR3 is made up of 17 amino acids. V dropped 0 bases and J dropped 0 bases, with 12 bases sitting between them. Germline assignment: CDR1 MGHRA and CDR2 YSYEKL. Here the CDR3 DNA reads TGCGCCAGCAGCCAAGATCGGGCGGACCGCTCCTACAATGAGCAGTTCTTC. Encoded protein: CASSQDRADRSYNEQFF.

V and J are TRBV11-2 and TRBJ2-3; TRBD1 agrees at 7 bases. The CDR3 is 16 residues long. Germline CDR1 SGHAT, CDR2 FQNNGV. Trimming took 3 bases from V and 4 from J; bases not matched to a gene: 10. CDR3 in amino acids: CASSFATGMLADTQYF. As DNA, the CDR3 is TGTGCCAGCAGCTTTGCGACAGGGATGTTGGCAGATACGCAGTATTTT.

The chain joins TRBV7-6 to TRBJ2-7, with 7 bases lining up with TRBD1. Unmatched junction bases numbered 5, after V lost 0 bases and J lost 3 bases. The CDR3 loop spans 15 amino acids. Germline loops: CDR1 SGHVS, CDR2 FNYEAQ. This CDR3 reads CASSLAPGTVYEQYF. In DNA, the CDR3 is TGTGCCAGCAGCTTAGCCCCAGGGACAGTCTACGAGCAGTACTTC.

The chain uses TRBV5-6 and TRBJ1-5, with 7 bases fitting TRBD1. The CDR3 extends over 15 amino acids. Germline values: CDR1 SGHDT, CDR2 YYEEEE. V was clipped by 1 base and J by 2 bases; unmatched bases: 3. CDR3 DNA: TGTGCCAGCAGCTTGACAGGGGTGGGCAATCAGCCCCAGCATTTT. This encodes CASSLTGVGNQPQHF.